This T cell receptor beta chain was found in a study of blood T cell repertoires in COVID-19. Across the whole study: COVID-19 samples, acute and convalescent, were from the United States, Italy and Spain. From T cells, B-cell-depleted T cells, or PBMCs came the material, which was cDNA or gDNA.

Enrolled during active infection, Seattle patients were then followed longitudinally. In the source study's methods: Amplification of reference gene primers was used by the study to estimate nucleated cell counts. The protocol was immunoSEQ multiplex PCR, while the TCRdb copy is restricted to in-frame clones and leaves out a portion. Clone size and V and J calls were adopted from that table, with D and trimming inferred from the DNA. The sample lists tens of thousands of clones, roughly 80% occurring once. This clone was seen a single time. The sample taken for sequencing was peripheral blood. This sequence originates from a man younger than 40 with COVID-19, enrolled during active disease.

This CDR3 reads CATRQGSLMNTEAFF. The CDR3 nucleotides read TGTGCCACCCGACAGGGGTCATTAATGAACACTGAAGCTTTCTTT. The rearrangement links TRBV19 to TRBJ1-1; 8 positions match TRBD1. The CDR3 totals 15 residues. Germline V CDR1 and CDR2: LNHDA, SQIVND (reference sequence). V trimming: 10 bases; J trimming: 0 bases; junction bases outside the gene matches: 10.